The 15 T cell receptor beta chains listed next were all sequenced from one sample in a study of shared clonotypes between healthy human individuals. Sequencing used immunoSEQ multiplex PCR; TCRdb keeps in-frame clones, though not all of them. Altogether 1 million to 1.3 million clones are present, approximately 78% being singletons, with the ten largest covering 0.6% to 0.75%. Material: memory CD4+ T cells from PBMCs. The subset here: CD45RA-negative fraction. These receptor sequences come from a man between 18 and 35 years old in good health. Some clones in this sample may be carry-over from other donors' samples.

V and J are TRBV11-3 and TRBJ1-4, with 8 bases identical to TRBD1. Trimming took 5 bases from V and 4 from J; bases not matched to a gene: 9. Germline lookup yields CDR1 SGHNT and CDR2 YENEEA. The CDR3 has 16 amino acids. This CDR3 is CASSLGDRPLNEKLFF. The CDR3 DNA reads as TGTGCCAGCAGCCTCGGGGACAGGCCCCTTAATGAAAAACTGTTTTTT.

The genes are TRBV18 and TRBJ2-5; D perhaps matches TRBD2 (6 bases). The CDR3 has 15 residues. V gave up 3 bases and J gave up 4 bases, with 15 bases separating them. Germline loops: CDR1 KGHSH, CDR2 LQKENI. The CDR3 loop is CASSPPTSRGETQYF. The CDR3 nucleotides are TGTGCCAGCTCACCTCCGACTAGTCGGGGAGAGACCCAGTACTTC.

The chain couples TRBV2 to TRBJ1-1, with 8 bases identical to TRBD1. Trimming at V came to 10 bases and at J to 0 bases, leaving 16 bases not matched to a gene. The length of the CDR3 is 17 residues. CDR1 SNHLY and CDR2 FYNNEI come from the germline V gene. The CDR3, as DNA: TGTGCCACCACTACTGGCAGGGGGCGAGACATGAACACTGAAGCTTTCTTT. This sequence encodes CATTTGRGRDMNTEAFF.

This clone turned up a few times. V usage is TRBV28 and J usage is TRBJ1-4; no reliable D call. From germline, CDR1 is MDHEN and CDR2 SYDVKM. Trimming stripped 8 bases from V and 6 bases from J, with 19 bases between. This CDR3 is 15 amino acids long. CDR3 DNA: TGTGCCAGCTCCAGCCGACGGGGAAGAGATGAAAAACTGTTTTTT. This sequence encodes CASSSRRGRDEKLFF.

This clone was detected ten times or more. The chain is built from TRBV5-6 and TRBJ1-4; D gene ambiguous. The CDR3 runs 15 residues. CDR1 is SGHDT, CDR2 YYEEEE, per germline. Trimming cost V 4 bases and J 0 bases, with 10 bases left between them. This chain's CDR3 is CASSTNGATNEKLFF. CDR3 nucleotides: TGTGCCAGCAGCACAAACGGGGCAACTAATGAAAAACTGTTTTTT.

The chain uses TRBV2 and TRBJ2-1; D unresolved. Trimming cost V 2 bases and J 0 bases, with 2 bases left between them. Germline V gene data show CDR1 as SNHLY and CDR2 as FYNNEI. The CDR3 sequence is 13 residues long. CDR3 loop: CASSEYSYNEQFF. The CDR3 DNA is TGTGCCAGCAGTGAATACTCCTACAATGAGCAGTTCTTC.

The chain recombines TRBV15 with TRBJ2-7; no clear D. The ends were cut back, 0 bases at V and 6 bases at J, with 15 bases in the middle. CDR3 length: 15 residues. Germline V CDR1 and CDR2: LNHNV, YYDKDF (reference sequence). CDR3 loop: CATSRDRPYPSEQYF. In DNA, the CDR3 is TGTGCCACCAGCAGAGATCGACCGTACCCCTCCGAGCAGTACTTC.

The V call is TRBV7-9, the J call TRBJ2-2; TRBD2 might be the D (6 bases). CDR3 length: 16 residues. Deletions cut 1 base from V and 0 bases from J, with 9 bases between. The germline V gene encodes CDR1 SEHNR and CDR2 FQNEAQ (reference sequence). The CDR3: CASSLGLVANTGELFF. The DNA of the CDR3 is TGTGCCAGCAGCTTAGGACTAGTTGCGAACACCGGGGAGCTGTTTTTT.

The rearrangement joins TRBV11-2 to TRBJ1-1; D ambiguous. The CDR3 sequence is 15 residues long. Germline CDR1 is SGHAT and CDR2 is FQNNGV. The V end lost 5 bases, the J end lost 2 bases, and 15 bases lay between the germline ends. The CDR3 spells CASSPGVGYNTEAFF. CDR3 in DNA: TGTGCCAGCAGCCCCGGAGTAGGGTACAACACTGAAGCTTTCTTT.

The chain is built from TRBV5-4 and TRBJ2-1; 8 nucleotides agree with TRBD1. This CDR3 spans 14 amino acids. The germline V gene encodes CDR1 SGHNT and CDR2 YYREEE (reference sequence). With V trimmed by 4 bases and J by 7 bases, 7 bases remained unmatched. The CDR3 spells CASSLQGAVNEQFF. The CDR3 DNA sequence: TGTGCCAGCAGCCTGCAGGGGGCGGTTAATGAGCAGTTCTTC. Together with reference TRBV5-4 and TRBJ2-1, the CDR3 gives the full variable domain: ETGVTQSPTHLIKTRGQQVTLRCSSQSGHNTVSWYQQALGQGPQFIFQYYREEENGRGNFPPRFSGLQFPNYSSELNVNALELDDSALYLCASSLQGAVNEQFFGPGTRLTVL.

The rearrangement links TRBV27 to TRBJ1-4; TRBD1 is a possible D gene (5 bases). Germline assignment: CDR1 MNHEY and CDR2 SMNVEV (reference sequence). V was shortened by 5 bases and J by 0 bases, with 19 bases between the two germline ends. There are 18 residues in the CDR3. The CDR3 loop reads CASSPPGQIIATNEKLFF. The CDR3 DNA reads as TGTGCCAGCAGTCCCCCAGGGCAGATTATTGCAACTAATGAAAAACTGTTTTTT. Using reference TRBV27 and TRBJ1-4 for the parts outside the CDR3, the full variable domain is EAQVTQNPRYLITVTGKKLTVTCSQNMNHEYMSWYRQDPGLGLRQIYYSMNVEVTDKGDVPEGYKVSRKEKRNFPLILESPSPNQTSLYFCASSPPGQIIATNEKLFFGSGTQLSVL.

V usage is TRBV5-1 and J usage is TRBJ2-5, with TRBD2 as a possible D gene (7 bases). CDR3 length equals 13 residues. V lost 6 bases and J lost 5, with 14 bases in between. Per the germline V gene, CDR1 is SGHRS and CDR2 is YFSETQ. The CDR3 region has the DNA TGCGCCAGCACCCTAGAGGGGGGGGAGACCCAGTACTTC. Protein product: CASTLEGGETQYF.

Regarding this clone: The same CDR3 arises from other DNA sequences in this sample as well. This chain links TRBV4-3 with TRBJ1-5, with D uncertain. Germline lookup yields CDR1 LGHNA and CDR2 YSLEER. Trimming left V 3 bases short and J 4 bases short, with 7 bases between. The CDR3 consists of 13 residues. The CDR3 coding sequence is TGCGCCAGCAGCCAGGTCCTTAATCAGCCCCAGCATTTT. Protein sequence: CASSQVLNQPQHF.

With respect to this clone: The same CDR3 arises from other DNA sequences in this sample as well. This chain links TRBV2 with TRBJ2-7; 7 bases line up with TRBD1. The CDR3 sequence is 12 residues long. Germline assignment: CDR1 SNHLY and CDR2 FYNNEI. With 6 bases clipped from V and 5 bases from J, the junction kept 4 bases outside the gene matches. For the CDR3, the DNA is TGTGCCAGCAGAACTACAGGGGACGAGCAGTACTTC. As protein: CASRTTGDEQYF. The variable domain in full, with the rest retrieved from reference TRBV2 and TRBJ2-7, is EPEVTQTPSHQVTQMGQEVILRCVPISNHLYFYWYRQILGQKVEFLVSFYNNEISEKSEIFDDQFSVERPDGSNFTLKIRSTKLEDSAMYFCASRTTGDEQYFGPGTRLTVT.

This clone was recorded only once. CDR3 region: CASRLGGYTF. DNA for the CDR3: TGTGCCAGCCGCCTGGGGGGCTACACCTTC. The rearrangement joins TRBV28 to TRBJ1-2; D is ambiguous. This CDR3 region has 10 residues. Trimming shortened V by 8 bases and J by 8 bases, and 9 bases separated the two germline ends. CDR1 MDHEN and CDR2 SYDVKM come from the germline V gene.